This TCR beta chain comes out of a study of blood T cell repertoires in COVID-19. In the study overall: Sites in the United States, Italy and Spain provided acute and convalescent COVID-19 samples.

Clones were sequenced by immunoSEQ multiplex PCR, and TCRdb holds only the in-frame ones, with some missing. The sample shows 300,000 to 400,000 clones, over 80% of them seen only once. Self-reported history from a screening survey and questionnaire set each donor's cohort. Symptom resolution, clearance, or two negative PCRs marked donors in Cohort 3 as recovered. Trimming stripped 6 bases from V and 2 bases from J, with 11 bases between. CDR1 MNHEY and CDR2 SVGAGI come from the germline V gene. The CDR3 is made up of 14 amino acids. This clonotype was obtained from a man aged 25-40 years who had recovered from COVID-19. Material for sequencing was PBMCs or T cells enriched from blood (not recorded which). The J gene is TRBJ2-1, the V gene TRBV6-5; D possibly corresponds to TRBD2 (6 bases). The CDR3 DNA sequence: TGTGCCAGCAGGAGGGGAGGAGCCTACAATGAGCAGTTCTTC. Translated: CASRRGGAYNEQFF.